The T cell receptor (beta chain) described here comes from a study of T cells in Graves' hyperthyroidism and ophthalmopathy. Study overall: Peripheral blood collection took place at initial diagnosis, before any treatment. Findings and caveats of the study: Most expanded thyroid clonotypes above 0.001 recurred in blood.

RNA transcripts yielded amplified TCR beta CDR3 regions. The TCR CDR3 was amplified in a first-round RT-PCR using the HTBI primer set. MiXCR was run by TCRdb on the multiplex PCR reads, yielding one entry per CDR3 protein. The sample includes about half a million distinct CDR3 sequences, under 25% of them seen just once. A remark on this clonotype: Its antigen remains unidentified.

The clonotype originates from a man between 18 and 29 years old with Graves' hyperthyroidism. Sequenced sample: blood.

As DNA, the CDR3 is TGCAGCGTTGAAGATCTGCAGGGGAACACTGAAGCTTTCTTT. The encoded protein is CSVEDLQGNTEAFF. This chain connects TRBV29-1 to TRBJ1-1; possible D gene TRBD1, 5 bases. Trimming pared 0 bases from V and 1 base from J, leaving 9 bases between. CDR3 length equals 14 residues. Germline V lookup: CDR1 SQVTM, CDR2 ANQGSEA. Complete variable domain (other parts from reference TRBV29-1 and TRBJ1-1): SAVISQKPSRDICQRGTSLTIQCQVDSQVTMMFWYRQQPGQSLTLIATANQGSEATYESGFVIDKFPISRPNLTFSTLTVSNMSPEDSSIYLCSVEDLQGNTEAFFGQGTRLTVV.